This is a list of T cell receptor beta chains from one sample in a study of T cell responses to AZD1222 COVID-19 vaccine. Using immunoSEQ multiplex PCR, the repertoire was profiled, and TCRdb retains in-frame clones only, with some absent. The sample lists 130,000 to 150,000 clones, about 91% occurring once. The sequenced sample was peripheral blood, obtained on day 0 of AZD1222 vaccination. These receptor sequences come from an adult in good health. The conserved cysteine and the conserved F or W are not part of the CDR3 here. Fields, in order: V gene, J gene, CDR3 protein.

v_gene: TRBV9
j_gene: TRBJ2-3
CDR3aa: ASSVSSLGTDTQY

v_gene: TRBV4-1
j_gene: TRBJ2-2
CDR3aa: ASSQGPPGGSTGELF

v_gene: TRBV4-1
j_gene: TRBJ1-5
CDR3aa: ASSQAGGGNQPQH

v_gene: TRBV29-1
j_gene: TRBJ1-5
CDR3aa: SVGQGDSNQPQH

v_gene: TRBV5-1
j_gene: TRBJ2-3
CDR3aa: ASSLESGGAIDTQY

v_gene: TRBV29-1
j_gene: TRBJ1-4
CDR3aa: STRQGIGEKLF

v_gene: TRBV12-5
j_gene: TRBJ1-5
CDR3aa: ASGLEQGQPQH

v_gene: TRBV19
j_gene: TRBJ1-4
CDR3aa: ASSRDRGEKLF

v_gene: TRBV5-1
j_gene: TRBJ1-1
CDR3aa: ASSPDPTGSGTEAF

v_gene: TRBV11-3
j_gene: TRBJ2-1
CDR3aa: ASSFRDRAPYNEQF

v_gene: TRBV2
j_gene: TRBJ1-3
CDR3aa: ASSAGDGNTIY

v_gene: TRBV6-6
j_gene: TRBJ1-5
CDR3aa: ASSRQGGNQPQH

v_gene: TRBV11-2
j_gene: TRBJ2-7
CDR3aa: ASSLQRGANYEQY

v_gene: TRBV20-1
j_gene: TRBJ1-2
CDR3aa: SASLQSAGYT

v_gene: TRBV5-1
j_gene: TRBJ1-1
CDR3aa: ASSLSGQRNTEAF

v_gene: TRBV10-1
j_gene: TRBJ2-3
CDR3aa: ASRAGGSTDTQY

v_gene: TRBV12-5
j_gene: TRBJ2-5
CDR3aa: ASGLVLPRGHQETQY

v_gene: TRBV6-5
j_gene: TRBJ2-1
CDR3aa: ASSLGPQAYNEQF

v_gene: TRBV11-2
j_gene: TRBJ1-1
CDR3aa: AEADNMNTEAF

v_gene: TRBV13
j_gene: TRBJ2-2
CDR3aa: ASSLDRNTGELF

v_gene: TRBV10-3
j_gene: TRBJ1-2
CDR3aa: AISPDRGLIGYT

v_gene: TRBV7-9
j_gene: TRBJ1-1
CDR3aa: ASSNRGNTEAF

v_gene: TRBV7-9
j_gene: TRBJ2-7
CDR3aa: ASSLVSNEQY

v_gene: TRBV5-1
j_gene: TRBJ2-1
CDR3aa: ASSWGGSSSYNEQF

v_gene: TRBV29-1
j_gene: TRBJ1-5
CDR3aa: SVYTGGNQPQH